The present TCR beta chain was sequenced within a study of blood T cell repertoires in COVID-19. For the study at large: COVID-19 samples, acute and convalescent, were from the United States, Italy and Spain. The analysed material was cDNA or gDNA that came from T cells, B-cell-depleted T cells, or PBMCs.

The count of this clone is one. In the original processing: Researchers report that nucleated cell counts were estimated from reference gene primer amplification. Generated by immunoSEQ multiplex PCR, the TCRdb table keeps only in-frame clones and is missing some. V and J calls and clone size are those listed in that table; D and trimming were worked out from the DNA. The sample contains about 280,000 clones, 75% to 90% of which appear only once. Germline CDR1 is SGHDT and CDR2 is YYEEEE. This CDR3 comprises 15 residues. V trimming: 3 bases; J trimming: 4 bases; junction bases outside the gene matches: 7.

The origin of this receptor is a woman younger than 45 who had recovered from COVID-19. This chain links TRBV5-6 with TRBJ1-2, with 9 bases lining up with TRBD1. The material sequenced was peripheral blood. CDR3 residues: CASSSSTGGSYGYTF. The CDR3 DNA follows: TGTGCCAGCAGCTCCTCAACAGGGGGCAGCTATGGCTACACCTTC.